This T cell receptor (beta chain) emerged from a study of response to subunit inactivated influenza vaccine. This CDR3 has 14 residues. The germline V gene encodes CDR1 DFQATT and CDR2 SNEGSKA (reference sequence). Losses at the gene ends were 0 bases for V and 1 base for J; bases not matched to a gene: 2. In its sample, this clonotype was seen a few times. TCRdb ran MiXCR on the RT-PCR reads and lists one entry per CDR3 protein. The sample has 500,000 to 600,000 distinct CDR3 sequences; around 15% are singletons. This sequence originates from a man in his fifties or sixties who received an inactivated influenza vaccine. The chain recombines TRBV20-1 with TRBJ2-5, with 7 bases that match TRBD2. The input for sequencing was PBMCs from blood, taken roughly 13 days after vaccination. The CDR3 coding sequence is TGCAGTGCTAGAGATCCTAGCGGCCAAGAGACCCAGTACTTC. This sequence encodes CSARDPSGQETQYF.